Shown below are 29 T cell receptor beta chains from a single sample sequenced in a study of cytomegalovirus exposure and HLA in healthy donors. Vbeta (60) and Jbeta (13) primers were used in the PCR. The protocol was immunoSEQ multiplex PCR, while the TCRdb copy is restricted to in-frame clones and leaves out a portion. The table records approximately 150,000 clones, roughly 80% of them present only once. Sequencing was performed on PBMCs. Every receptor here comes from a man aged 18 to 29 in good health and CMV-seropositive.

This rearrangement joins TRBV11-2 to TRBJ2-1; D unresolved. Trimming took off 3 bases at V and 0 bases at J, with 9 bases between the two ends. CDR1 is SGHAT and CDR2 is FQNNGV in the germline V gene. The CDR3 contains 15 residues. The CDR3 sequence: CASSFERSSYNEQFF. Written as DNA, the CDR3 is TGTGCCAGCAGCTTTGAACGGAGCTCCTACAATGAGCAGTTCTTC.

This chain uses TRBV4-3 with TRBJ1-1, with D unclear. The CDR3 is made up of 18 amino acids. With 3 bases removed from V and 1 base from J, the gap between germline ends came to 21 bases. Germline CDR1 and CDR2: LGHNA and YSLEER. CDR3 loop: CASSQSPRPGPENTEAFF. The DNA for the CDR3 is TGCGCCAGCAGCCAGAGTCCAAGGCCGGGTCCCGAGAACACTGAAGCTTTCTTT.

The chain links TRBV15 to TRBJ2-3; D might be TRBD1 (6 bases). The CDR3 has 15 residues. V lost 6 bases and J 1 base, leaving 14 bases between the germline ends. CDR1 and CDR2 from the germline V gene are LNHNV and YYDKDF (reference sequence). The CDR3 reads CATSNGGRGTDTQYF. The CDR3 nucleotides are TGTGCCACCAGTAATGGGGGCCGTGGCACAGATACGCAGTATTTT.

The chain is built from TRBV7-2 and TRBJ2-5; unclear D gene. Per the germline V gene, CDR1 is SGHTA and CDR2 is FQGNSA. Trimming pared 1 base from V and 2 bases from J, leaving 5 bases between. The CDR3 sequence is 13 residues long. In DNA, the CDR3 is TGTGCCAGCAGCTTAGTAGTGCAAGAGACCCAGTACTTC. Protein: CASSLVVQETQYF.

This chain links TRBV11-2 with TRBJ1-3; no clear D gene. V lost 1 base and J lost 4, with 11 bases in between. The CDR3 has 15 residues. Germline CDR1 reads SGHAT; CDR2 reads FQNNGV. The CDR3: CASSLVSGEGNTIYF. The DNA for the CDR3 is TGTGCCAGCAGCTTAGTAAGCGGAGAAGGAAACACCATATATTTT.

V gene TRBV6-1 combines with J gene TRBJ2-3, with D possibly matching TRBD2 (5 bases). Deletions cut 4 bases from V and 0 bases from J, with 14 bases between. This CDR3 region has 16 residues. Per the germline V gene, CDR1 is MNHNS and CDR2 is SASEGT. The CDR3 nucleotides are TGTGCCAGCAGTGCGTTATCGGGGAGAAGCACAGATACGCAGTATTTT. It is translated as CASSALSGRSTDTQYF.

The chain combines TRBV30 with TRBJ2-1; 10 nucleotides agree with TRBD2. CDR3 length: 15 amino acids. Trimming took 2 bases from V and 12 from J; bases not matched to a gene: 13. CDR1 and CDR2 (germline): GTSNPN, SVGIG (reference sequence). The CDR3 is CAWSLGLAGAPRQFF. The DNA of the CDR3 is TGTGCCTGGAGTTTAGGGCTAGCGGGAGCCCCACGGCAGTTCTTC.

The chain carries TRBV4-1 and TRBJ1-3; D possibly corresponds to TRBD1 (5 bases). Germline V gives CDR1 MGHRA, CDR2 YSYEKL. This CDR3 has 17 amino acids. V lost 1 base and J lost 0, with 13 bases in between. The CDR3 DNA reads TGCGCCAGCAGCCAAGCTGGGGGGAACCCCTCTGGAAACACCATATATTTT. Protein: CASSQAGGNPSGNTIYF.

J is TRBJ2-5 and V is TRBV2; 7 bases are shared with TRBD1. The J call is in doubt because the DNA end fits TRBJ2-7 better. The CDR3 has 14 residues. Germline V gene sequence: CDR1 SNHLY, CDR2 FYNNEI. The chain's CDR3 is CASSVRGQSYEQYF. Here the CDR3 DNA reads TGTGCCAGCAGTGTCCGGGGACAGTCCTACGAGCAGTACTTC.

The chain carries TRBV28 and TRBJ2-2; no clear D. The CDR3 is 15 amino acids. The germline V gene encodes CDR1 MDHEN and CDR2 SYDVKM. V was pared by 7 bases and J by 1 base, with 13 bases between. CDR3 in amino acids: CASMLPYVNTGELFF. The CDR3 region has the DNA TGTGCCAGCATGTTACCCTACGTGAACACCGGGGAGCTGTTTTTT.

CDR3 protein: CASDGQPTQYF. Here the CDR3 DNA reads TGTGCCAGCGATGGACAGCCTACGCAGTATTTT. The chain uses TRBV6-1 and TRBJ2-3; D is possibly TRBD1 (6 bases). V shed 8 bases and J shed 8 bases, with 11 bases lying between them. The germline V gene has CDR1 MNHNS and CDR2 SASEGT. The CDR3 is made up of 11 amino acids.

The genes are TRBV18 and TRBJ2-3; 7 positions agree with TRBD1. With V trimmed by 6 bases and J by 2 bases, 8 bases remained unmatched. The CDR3 length is 15 residues. Germline CDR1 and CDR2: KGHSH and LQKENI. In DNA, the CDR3 is TGTGCCAGCTCGTCCGGGACAGCCTACACAGATACGCAGTATTTT. Protein: CASSSGTAYTDTQYF.

The chain recombines TRBV27 with TRBJ2-1; the match to TRBD2 covers 8 bases. Germline assignment: CDR1 MNHEY and CDR2 SMNVEV (reference sequence). The CDR3 consists of 15 residues. V shed 5 bases and J 4 bases; nucleotides not matched to a gene: 7. CDR3 residues: CASSRAGGLYNEQFF. The CDR3 nucleotides are TGTGCCAGCAGTAGGGCGGGAGGCCTGTACAATGAGCAGTTCTTC.

V and J are TRBV11-2 and TRBJ2-7, with D maybe TRBD2 (6 bases). CDR3 length equals 13 residues. From germline, CDR1 is SGHAT and CDR2 FQNNGV. V was cut by 5 bases and J by 2 bases, with 10 bases left in between. CDR3: CASSPPGAYEQYF. The CDR3 nucleotides read TGTGCCAGCAGCCCCCCGGGGGCCTACGAGCAGTACTTC.

CDR3 residues: CASSLSARGFRAFF. For the CDR3, the DNA is TGTGCCAGCAGTTTATCCGCGAGAGGGTTCCGGGCTTTCTTT. The rearrangement uses TRBV27 and TRBJ1-1; D gene uncertain. V shed 0 bases and J shed 11 bases, with 16 bases lying between them. CDR1 is MNHEY, CDR2 SMNVEV, per germline (reference sequence). The CDR3 loop spans 14 amino acids.

This chain links TRBV10-1 with TRBJ1-1; 7 bases match TRBD1. CDR1 is WNHNN, CDR2 SYGVQD, per germline (reference sequence). The CDR3 sequence is 17 residues long. V lost 5 bases, J lost 1 base, and 13 bases stayed unmatched. CDR3 DNA sequence: TGCGCCAGCAGTCATGGAAAGTACAGGGGTAAGAACACTGAAGCTTTCTTT. It is translated as CASSHGKYRGKNTEAFF.

The chain combines TRBV7-9 with TRBJ2-7; 8 nucleotides line up with TRBD1. Germline CDR1 SEHNR, CDR2 FQNEAQ (reference sequence). V shed 0 bases and J 6 bases; nucleotides not matched to a gene: 4. This CDR3 has 14 amino acids. The CDR3 bases are TGTGCCAGCAGCTTAGCTGGGACAGGTGGCGAGCAGTACTTC. Translated, it gives CASSLAGTGGEQYF.

This clone was seen only once. This rearrangement joins TRBV5-1 to TRBJ2-1; maybe TRBD2 (7 bases). CDR1 and CDR2 from the germline V gene are SGHRS and YFSETQ. This CDR3 has 13 amino acids. V was clipped by 4 bases and J by 7 bases, with 12 bases between them. The CDR3 is CASSRGGRNEQFF. The DNA of the CDR3 is TGCGCCAGCAGCAGGGGGGGAAGAAATGAGCAGTTCTTC.

CDR3: CASSLSSGGSYNEQFF. As DNA, the CDR3 is TGTGCCAGCAGCCTTTCCTCGGGGGGCTCCTACAATGAGCAGTTCTTC. The chain employs TRBV7-9 and TRBJ2-1, with TRBD2 matching 7 bases. The junction had 7 bases not matched to a gene; V was cut back by 5 bases and J by 0 bases. Germline lookup yields CDR1 SEHNR and CDR2 FQNEAQ (reference sequence). There are 16 residues in the CDR3.

This clone was found a few times. The genes are TRBV27 and TRBJ2-5; maybe TRBD2 (6 bases). The DNA end is more similar to TRBJ2-7, so the J call may be wrong. This CDR3 comprises 16 residues. Germline V CDR1 and CDR2: MNHEY, SMNVEV (reference sequence). CDR3 region: CASSPGPGTGTYEQYF. The CDR3 DNA reads TGTGCCAGCAGTCCCGGGCCGGGGACTGGGACCTACGAGCAGTACTTC.

CDR3 amino acids: CASSQAKTSGGEDTQYF. The CDR3 nucleotides read TGTGCCAGCAGCCAAGCAAAGACTAGCGGGGGGGAGGATACGCAGTATTTT. This chain uses TRBV4-2 with TRBJ2-3; TRBD2 aligns across 14 bases. V shed 1 base, J shed 6 bases, and the junction held 6 bases outside the gene matches. Germline CDR1 LGHNA, CDR2 YNFKEQ. CDR3 size: 17 residues.

The chain recombines TRBV6-6 with TRBJ1-5, with D maybe TRBD1 (5 bases). Germline V lookup: CDR1 MNHNY, CDR2 SVGAGI (reference sequence). The V end lost 10 bases, the J end lost 7 bases, and 20 bases lay between the germline ends. The CDR3 covers 14 residues. In DNA, the CDR3 is TGTGCCACCCAACGAGAGCAGGGAAACCAGCCCCAGCATTTT. Residues: CATQREQGNQPQHF.

Only one count was recorded for this clone. The rearrangement joins TRBV19 to TRBJ2-3; the D gene is possibly TRBD2 (5 bases). The length of the CDR3 is 13 residues. Germline V gene data show CDR1 as LNHDA and CDR2 as SQIVND (reference sequence). V shed 3 bases and J shed 3 bases, with 7 bases lying between them. The DNA for the CDR3 is TGTGCCAGTAGTATGGGCGGGACAGATACGCAGTATTTT. Its protein is CASSMGGTDTQYF.

This clone has only one observation. The chain recombines TRBV29-1 with TRBJ1-1, with 7 bases identical to TRBD1. V dropped 5 bases and J dropped 6; count of bases not matched to a gene: 12. This CDR3 has 14 amino acids. The germline V gene has CDR1 SQVTM and CDR2 ANQGSEA. The CDR3 reads CSVKKGGWFPEAFF. The CDR3, as DNA: TGCAGCGTTAAAAAAGGGGGCTGGTTTCCTGAAGCTTTCTTT.

The rearrangement links TRBV20-1 to TRBJ2-1; possible D gene TRBD1, 5 bases. The CDR3 spans 11 residues. The germline V and J ends were trimmed by 3 bases and 8 bases, with 8 bases remaining between them. Germline V gene sequence: CDR1 DFQATT, CDR2 SNEGSKA (reference sequence). The CDR3: CSARVGDEQFF. The DNA of the CDR3 is TGCAGTGCTAGGGTAGGGGATGAGCAGTTCTTC.

V usage is TRBV6-5 and J usage is TRBJ1-2; 7 bases fit TRBD1. Germline V lookup: CDR1 MNHEY, CDR2 SVGAGI. V trimming: 7 bases; J trimming: 4 bases; junction bases outside the gene matches: 9. The CDR3 is 14 amino acids. The CDR3 nucleotides read TGTGCCAGCACCTCCCCGGGACAGCGCTATGGCTACACCTTC. Its translation is CASTSPGQRYGYTF.

The chain uses TRBV5-6 and TRBJ2-7; 11 nucleotides line up with TRBD1. The J segment lost 4 bases and the V segment lost 9 bases, leaving 9 bases of the junction unmatched. CDR1 SGHDT and CDR2 YYEEEE come from the germline V gene. This CDR3 has 14 amino acids. As DNA, the CDR3 is TGTGCCACCCAATTGGGGACAGGGGGTTACGAGCAGTACTTC. It translates to CATQLGTGGYEQYF.

The V and J genes are TRBV29-1 and TRBJ2-5; the match to TRBD2 covers 7 bases. Trimming cost V 1 base and J 3 bases; bases outside gene matches: 14. Germline CDR1 reads SQVTM; CDR2 reads ANQGSEA. This CDR3 spans 17 amino acids. CDR3 residues: CSVEGGGSLGREETQYF. As DNA, the CDR3 is TGCAGCGTTGAAGGTGGCGGGAGTTTGGGGAGGGAAGAGACCCAGTACTTC.

CDR3 DNA: TGTGCCAGCAGCCCGCGCCGGGGGGGCGAGCAGTACTTC. Encoded protein: CASSPRRGGEQYF. This rearrangement joins TRBV7-8 to TRBJ2-7; 8 nucleotides align to TRBD2. Trimming at V came to 5 bases and at J to 6 bases, leaving 6 bases not matched to a gene. Germline CDR1 is SGHVS and CDR2 is FQNEAQ. This CDR3 comprises 13 residues. Full variable domain (remainder filled in from reference TRBV7-8 and TRBJ2-7): GAGVSQSPRYKVAKRGQDVALRCDPISGHVSLFWYQQALGQGPEFLTYFQNEAQLDKSGLPSDRFFAERPEGSVSTLKIQRTQQEDSAVYLCASSPRRGGEQYFGPGTRLTVT.